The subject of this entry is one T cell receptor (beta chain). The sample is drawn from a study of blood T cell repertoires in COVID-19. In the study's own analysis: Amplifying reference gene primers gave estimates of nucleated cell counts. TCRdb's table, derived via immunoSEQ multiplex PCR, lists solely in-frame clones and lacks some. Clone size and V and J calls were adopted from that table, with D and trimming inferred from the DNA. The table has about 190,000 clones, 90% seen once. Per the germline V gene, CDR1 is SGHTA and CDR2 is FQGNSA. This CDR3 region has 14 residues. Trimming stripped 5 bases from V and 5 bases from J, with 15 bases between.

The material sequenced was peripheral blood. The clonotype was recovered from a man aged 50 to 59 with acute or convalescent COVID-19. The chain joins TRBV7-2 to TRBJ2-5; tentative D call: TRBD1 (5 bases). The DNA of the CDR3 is TGTGCCAGCAGCCAGCAGGGTGGAACGGAGACCCAGTACTTC. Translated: CASSQQGGTETQYF.